This T cell receptor beta chain was captured by sequencing in a study of Ad26.COV2.S vaccination and SARS-CoV-2 variants. In the case of this clone: Its target is unknown.

Assay used: immunoSEQ multiplex PCR; TCRdb lists only in-frame clones, some missing. The sample holds about 480,000 clones, roughly 89% seen once. Specified treatment: over 15 received Ad26.COV2.S at low or high dose, single or two shots; a few received placebo; per-sample allocation not given. At day 63 after the first vaccine or placebo injection, samples were drawn. General study points: Spike-specific TCR breadth in vaccine recipients exceeded that seen in placebo recipients.

The V gene lost 7 bases and the J gene lost 2 bases, with 5 bases spanning the gap. This CDR3 is built from 10 residues. Germline values: CDR1 GTSNPN, CDR2 SVGIG (reference sequence). Material: peripheral blood, obtained in a trial of Ad26.COV2.S vaccine versus placebo. This chain connects TRBV30 to TRBJ1-1; no definite D call. This clonotype originated in a person between 18 and 59 years old who received the Ad26.COV2.S COVID-19 vaccine or a placebo. CDR3 in DNA: TGTGCCTTTGGTAACACTGAAGCTTTCTTT. Encoded protein: CAFGNTEAFF.